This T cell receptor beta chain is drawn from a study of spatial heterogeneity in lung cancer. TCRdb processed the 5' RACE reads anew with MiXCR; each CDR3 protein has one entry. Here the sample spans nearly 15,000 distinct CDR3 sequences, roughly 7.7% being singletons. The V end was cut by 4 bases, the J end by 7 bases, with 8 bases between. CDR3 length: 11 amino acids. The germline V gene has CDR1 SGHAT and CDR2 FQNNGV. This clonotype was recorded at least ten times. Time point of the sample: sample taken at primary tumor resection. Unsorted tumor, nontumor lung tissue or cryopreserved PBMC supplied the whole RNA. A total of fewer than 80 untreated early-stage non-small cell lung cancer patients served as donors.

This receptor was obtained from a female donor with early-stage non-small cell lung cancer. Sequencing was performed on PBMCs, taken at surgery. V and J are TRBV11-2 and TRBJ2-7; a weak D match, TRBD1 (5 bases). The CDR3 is CASSSYREQYF. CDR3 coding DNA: TGTGCCAGCAGCTCCTACAGGGAGCAGTACTTC. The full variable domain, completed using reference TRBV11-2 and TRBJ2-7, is EAGVAQSPRYKIIEKRQSVAFWCNPISGHATLYWYQQILGQGPKLLIQFQNNGVVDDSQLPKDRFSAERLKGVDSTLKIQPAKLEDSAVYLCASSSYREQYFGPGTRLTVT.